This T cell receptor (beta chain) was obtained from a study of OX40 agonist ivuxolimab in advanced cancers. General study results and limits: Mean expanded clone counts were higher in CD8+ than CD4+ T cells. The 0.1-3.0 mg/kg partial responders had among the lowest clonal expansion.

This CDR3 has 13 residues. The V gene lost 1 base and the J gene lost 7 bases, with 9 bases spanning the gap. The germline V gene has CDR1 SGHNT and CDR2 YENEEA. Assay used: immunoSEQ multiplex PCR; TCRdb lists only in-frame clones, some missing. The data hold over 55,000 clones, with roughly 89% observed a single time. Concerning this clone itself: Its antigen is still unknown.

The sequencing here drew on CD4+ or CD8+ T cells sorted from blood, taken in a trial of the OX40 agonist ivuxolimab. The TCR comes from an adult with an advanced solid tumor such as melanoma, head and neck, liver or kidney cancer. V is TRBV11-3 and J is TRBJ2-3; possible D gene TRBD2, 5 bases. CDR3 in DNA: TGTGCCAGCAGCTTAGGTTGGAGGTATACGCAGTATTTT. Its protein product is CASSLGWRYTQYF. Using reference TRBV11-3 and TRBJ2-3 for the parts outside the CDR3, the full variable domain is EAGVVQSPRYKIIEKKQPVAFWCNPISGHNTLYWYLQNLGQGPELLIRYENEEAVDDSQLPKDRFSAERLKGVDSTLKIQPAELGDSAVYLCASSLGWRYTQYFGPGTRLTVL.